Listed below are T cell receptor beta chains from one sample, sequenced in a study of beta chain features in type 1 diabetes. Assay used: immunoSEQ multiplex PCR; TCRdb lists only in-frame clones, some missing. The profile shows over 650,000 clones, around an eighth of them singletons. The sequenced sample was naive CD4+ T cells from blood. The receptors shown here come from a man aged 18 to 29 with type 1 diabetes. Each CDR3 is given with its conserved first and last residue. D genes are given only for firm matches. Clone size, where shown, is once, few, many, or a class for clones that have expanded.

v_gene	j_gene	len	abundance	d_gene	CDR3aa	CDR3nt
TRBV4-1	TRBJ2-4	16	few	TRBD2	CASSQQGRGVKNIQYF	TGCGCCAGCAGCCAACAGGGCCGGGGGGTCAAAAACATTCAGTACTTC
TRBV7-2	TRBJ1-4	14	.	.	CASSRDSPDEKLFF	TGTGCCAGCAGCAGAGACAGTCCCGATGAAAAACTGTTTTTT
TRBV6-1	TRBJ2-3	14	.	.	CASSEEGQFYEQYF	TGTGCCAGCAGTGAAGAAGGACAGTTCTACGAGCAGTATTTT
TRBV29-1	TRBJ2-7	15	few	TRBD1	CSVEYLGTASYEQYF	TGCAGCGTAGAATACTTGGGGACAGCCTCCTACGAGCAGTACTTC
TRBV9	TRBJ2-7	11	.	.	CASSVVFLSYF	TGTGCCAGCAGCGTAGTGTTTCTGTCGTACTTC
TRBV7-3	TRBJ2-1	16	few	TRBD2	CASSPQGLAGGNEQFF	TGTGCCAGCAGCCCGCAAGGACTAGCGGGGGGCAATGAGCAGTTCTTC
TRBV5-4	TRBJ1-6	12	few	.	CASSLANSPLHF	TGTGCCAGCAGCTTGGCTAATTCACCCCTCCACTTT
TRBV30	TRBJ2-7	13	.	.	CAWEGGRAYEQYF	TGTGCCTGGGAAGGGGGGCGAGCCTACGAGCAGTACTTC
TRBV5-1	TRBJ2-1	16	.	TRBD2	CASSLHPSGSGNEQFF	TGCGCCAGCAGCTTGCATCCTAGCGGGAGTGGCAATGAGCAGTTCTTC
TRBV4-3	TRBJ2-7	14	few	.	CASSQDRAKLEQYF	TGCGCCAGCAGCCAAGATAGAGCAAAGCTCGAGCAGTACTTC
TRBV5-1	TRBJ2-1	13	few	.	CASSLQPTNEQFF	TGCGCCAGCAGCTTGCAACCGACCAATGAGCAGTTCTTC